A single sample gave rise to the 32 T cell receptor beta chains below, sequenced in a study of blood T cell repertoires in COVID-19. Method: immunoSEQ multiplex PCR; TCRdb's copy keeps in-frame clones and lacks some. The sample carries 450,000 to 500,000 clones, around 85% recorded once. Sequencing was performed on peripheral blood. The receptors originated from a human donor in a cohort sampled during active COVID-19.

The rearrangement joins TRBV28 to TRBJ2-7; D uncertain. The CDR3 has 12 residues. Germline V gene sequence: CDR1 MDHEN, CDR2 SYDVKM. Trimming shortened V by 8 bases and J by 0 bases, and 8 bases separated the two germline ends. CDR3: CASRESSYEQYF. CDR3 DNA: TGTGCCAGCCGAGAGAGCTCCTACGAGCAGTACTTC.

This CDR3 is CASSSVNNSPLHF. The CDR3, as DNA: TGTGCCAGCAGCTCGGTCAATAATTCACCCCTCCACTTT. The genes are TRBV7-3 and TRBJ1-6, with no clear D. This CDR3 spans 13 amino acids. The germline V and J ends were trimmed by 4 bases and 5 bases, with 6 bases remaining between them. Germline CDR1 and CDR2: SGHTA and FQGTGA.

This sequence joins TRBV7-3 and TRBJ2-3, with D possibly matching TRBD2 (5 bases). With 2 bases removed from V and 1 base from J, the gap between germline ends came to 13 bases. This CDR3 has 16 residues. The V gene's germline CDR1 is SGHTA and CDR2 FQGTGA. DNA of the CDR3: TGTGCCAGCAGCTTAGGGGTAGCGCGGGGCACAGATACGCAGTATTTT. It codes for CASSLGVARGTDTQYF.

This chain uses TRBV5-4 with TRBJ2-1, with a weak D call TRBD2 (6 bases). This CDR3 is 17 amino acids long. Trimming removed 0 bases from V and 0 bases from J, with 13 bases in between. The germline V gene encodes CDR1 SGHNT and CDR2 YYREEE (reference sequence). The CDR3 spells CASSLEASATSYNEQFF. In nucleotides, the CDR3 is TGTGCCAGCAGCTTGGAGGCTAGCGCGACCTCCTACAATGAGCAGTTCTTC.

The chain employs TRBV2 and TRBJ2-5; the D gene is possibly TRBD2 (5 bases). The V and J ends lost 5 bases and 5 bases respectively, with 15 bases between them. In germline, CDR1 is SNHLY, CDR2 FYNNEI. CDR3 length: 14 residues. CDR3 sequence reads: CASSTSRGKETQYF. The DNA of the CDR3 is TGTGCCAGCAGTACCTCCCGGGGAAAGGAGACCCAGTACTTC.

The CDR3 protein is CASYLQGGTSGSLTDTQYF. The CDR3 DNA is TGTGCCAGTTATCTACAAGGCGGGACTAGCGGGAGTCTCACGGATACGCAGTATTTT. V gene TRBV28 combines with J gene TRBJ2-3; 14 bases fit TRBD2. Per the germline V gene, CDR1 is MDHEN and CDR2 is SYDVKM. The CDR3 contains 19 residues. With V trimmed by 9 bases and J by 6 bases, 20 bases remained unmatched.

The CDR3 coding sequence is TGTGCCAGCAGCTCGGTGCGGGGCAATGAGCAGTTCTTC. This translates into CASSSVRGNEQFF. The V and J genes are TRBV7-3 and TRBJ2-1; TRBD2 might be the D (6 bases). Germline V gene data show CDR1 as SGHTA and CDR2 as FQGTGA. The V gene lost 4 bases and the J gene lost 6 bases, with 10 bases spanning the gap. The CDR3 is made up of 13 amino acids.

The chain combines TRBV28 with TRBJ2-1; 10 bases align to TRBD2. This CDR3 has 17 amino acids. V gave up 1 base and J gave up 3 bases; unmatched junction bases: 6. Germline CDR1 MDHEN, CDR2 SYDVKM. CDR3 protein: CASSLSRTSGVYNEQFF. As DNA, the CDR3 is TGTGCCAGCAGTTTATCCAGGACTAGCGGAGTCTACAATGAGCAGTTCTTC.

This clone showed up just a few times. This chain connects TRBV7-2 to TRBJ2-7; D might be TRBD2 (6 bases). Germline V gene data show CDR1 as SGHTA and CDR2 as FQGNSA. There are 12 residues in the CDR3. Trimming shortened V by 5 bases and J by 6 bases, and 11 bases separated the two germline ends. The CDR3: CASSPVAVEQYF. The CDR3 region has the DNA TGTGCCAGCAGCCCGGTAGCGGTCGAGCAGTACTTC.

This clone came up a few times. The chain employs TRBV4-3 and TRBJ2-1, with D hard to call. The CDR3 is 13 amino acids. V shed 0 bases and J shed 6 bases, with 6 bases lying between them. From germline, CDR1 is LGHNA and CDR2 YSLEER. The CDR3 loop is CASSQDRLNEQFF. CDR3 DNA sequence: TGCGCCAGCAGCCAAGATAGACTCAATGAGCAGTTCTTC.

This chain joins TRBV7-3 and TRBJ2-1, with 9 bases aligning to TRBD2. This CDR3 comprises 14 residues. V was clipped by 6 bases and J by 5 bases; unmatched bases: 5. Germline V gene data show CDR1 as SGHTA and CDR2 as FQGTGA. The CDR3 protein is CASRSSGTNNEQFF. The DNA of the CDR3 is TGTGCCAGCAGGTCTAGCGGGACTAACAATGAGCAGTTCTTC. The full variable domain, its missing parts supplied by reference TRBV7-3 and TRBJ2-1, is GAGVSQTPSNKVTEKGKYVELRCDPISGHTALYWYRQSLGQGPEFLIYFQGTGAADDSGLPNDRFFAVRPEGSVSTLKIQRTERGDSAVYLCASRSSGTNNEQFFGPGTRLTVL.

The chain employs TRBV28 and TRBJ2-5; 8 bases are shared with TRBD1. This CDR3 comprises 14 residues. Germline assignment: CDR1 MDHEN and CDR2 SYDVKM. The trim removed 6 bases at V and 3 bases at J, leaving 6 bases unmatched. CDR3 loop: CASRLGQGEETQYF. DNA of the CDR3: TGTGCCAGCAGGCTTGGACAGGGCGAAGAGACCCAGTACTTC.

J is TRBJ2-2 and V is TRBV11-3; 16 positions match TRBD2. Germline-derived CDR1 and CDR2 are SGHNT and YENEEA. This CDR3 contains 17 residues. V dropped 4 bases and J dropped 6; count of bases not matched to a gene: 5. The CDR3 region has the DNA TGTGCCAGCAGCTCGGGACTAGCGGGAGGGCGATCCGGGGAGCTGTTTTTT. Protein: CASSSGLAGGRSGELFF.

V usage is TRBV7-2 and J usage is TRBJ2-3; D might be TRBD2 (6 bases). Looked up from germline, CDR1 is SGHTA and CDR2 is FQGNSA. The CDR3 length is 14 residues. Trimming left V 5 bases short and J 0 bases short, with 9 bases between. The CDR3 nucleotides read TGTGCCAGCAGCACCAGCGGGAGCACAGATACGCAGTATTTT. Its protein is CASSTSGSTDTQYF.

This clone was counted once. This chain joins TRBV6-2 or TRBV6-3 and TRBJ2-1; 12 bases agree with TRBD2. V shed 5 bases, J shed 10 bases, and the junction held 6 bases outside the gene matches. Germline V gene sequence: CDR1 MNHEY, CDR2 SVGEGT. This CDR3 has 14 amino acids. CDR3 residues: CASSTTSGRREQFF. CDR3 bases: TGTGCCAGCAGTACCACTAGCGGGAGGAGAGAGCAGTTCTTC.

A remark on this clone: At the DNA level, this CDR3 is encoded by other sequences in the same sample as well. The gene calls are TRBV2 and TRBJ2-7; D perhaps matches TRBD2 (6 bases). From germline, CDR1 is SNHLY and CDR2 FYNNEI. This CDR3 comprises 12 residues. V was pared by 1 base and J by 6 bases, with 7 bases between. The CDR3 here is CASSEGSGEQYF. DNA of the CDR3: TGTGCCAGCAGTGAAGGTAGCGGCGAGCAGTACTTC. The full variable domain, its missing parts supplied by reference TRBV2 and TRBJ2-7, is EPEVTQTPSHQVTQMGQEVILRCVPISNHLYFYWYRQILGQKVEFLVSFYNNEISEKSEIFDDQFSVERPDGSNFTLKIRSTKLEDSAMYFCASSEGSGEQYFGPGTRLTVT.

The chain couples TRBV9 to TRBJ2-3, with 10 bases identical to TRBD2. The CDR3 covers 16 residues. V lost 4 bases, J lost 1 base, and 6 bases stayed unmatched. Germline CDR1 and CDR2: SGDLS and YYNGEE. DNA of the CDR3: TGTGCCAGCAGCCAAAGGGGGACTAGCGGCACAGATACGCAGTATTTT. This gives the protein CASSQRGTSGTDTQYF.

Only a few counts were recorded for this clone. This chain links TRBV2 with TRBJ1-1; D gene unclear. The V end was cut by 3 bases, the J end by 1 base, with 9 bases between. The CDR3 covers 14 residues. Germline V gene sequence: CDR1 SNHLY, CDR2 FYNNEI. The CDR3 is CASSDPGWNTEAFF. In DNA, the CDR3 is TGTGCCAGCAGTGACCCGGGGTGGAACACTGAAGCTTTCTTT. Supplemented by reference TRBV2 and TRBJ1-1, the full variable domain reads EPEVTQTPSHQVTQMGQEVILRCVPISNHLYFYWYRQILGQKVEFLVSFYNNEISEKSEIFDDQFSVERPDGSNFTLKIRSTKLEDSAMYFCASSDPGWNTEAFFGQGTRLTVV.

The chain employs TRBV5-1 and TRBJ2-7; perhaps TRBD1 as D (6 bases). The CDR3 spans 14 residues. The germline V gene encodes CDR1 SGHRS and CDR2 YFSETQ. Trimming pared 4 bases from V and 3 bases from J, leaving 14 bases between. DNA for the CDR3: TGCGCCAGCAGCCCGGGGACACCTAGCTACGAGCAGTACTTC. Residues: CASSPGTPSYEQYF.

The DNA for the CDR3 is TGTGCCAGCAGCCACGACAGGGCCGGAAACACCATATATTTT. Its translation: CASSHDRAGNTIYF. The gene calls are TRBV4-2 and TRBJ1-3; 7 positions agree with TRBD1. J gave up 4 bases and V 3 bases, and 3 bases lay outside the gene matches. Germline CDR1 and CDR2: LGHNA and YNFKEQ. The CDR3 is made up of 14 amino acids.

The CDR3 nucleotides are TGTGCCAGCAGTGCTAAAAGACCGGGACAGGGACTGGTTAATGAAAAACTGTTTTTT. It specifies CASSAKRPGQGLVNEKLFF. V gene TRBV6-1 combines with J gene TRBJ1-4; TRBD1 aligns across 9 bases. Germline V gene lookup returns CDR1 MNHNS and CDR2 SASEGT. The CDR3 consists of 19 residues. V lost 4 bases, J lost 4 bases, and 16 bases stayed unmatched.

J is TRBJ2-5 and V is TRBV6-2 or TRBV6-3; 11 nucleotides align to TRBD2. V shed 5 bases, J shed 2 bases, and the junction held 10 bases outside the gene matches. CDR1 and CDR2 (germline): MNHEY, SVGEGT. The CDR3 is 17 amino acids. DNA of the CDR3: TGTGCCAGCAGTAAGGGAATAGCGGGAGGGTTTCAAGAGACCCAGTACTTC. As protein: CASSKGIAGGFQETQYF.

The J gene is TRBJ2-3, the V gene TRBV12-5; D not certain. The germline V gene encodes CDR1 LGHNT and CDR2 FRNRAP. Trimming stripped 1 base from V and 5 bases from J, with 7 bases between. This CDR3 contains 13 residues. The CDR3 reads CASGLGGQDTQYF. The CDR3 DNA reads TGTGCTAGTGGTTTGGGTGGCCAAGATACGCAGTATTTT.

The rearrangement links TRBV29-1 to TRBJ2-5; D ambiguous. Germline assignment: CDR1 SQVTM and CDR2 ANQGSEA. There are 11 residues in the CDR3. Deletions cut 5 bases from V and 5 bases from J, with 9 bases between. The CDR3 region is CSVSGGETQYF. In nucleotides, the CDR3 is TGCAGCGTTTCAGGTGGGGAGACCCAGTACTTC.

This chain links TRBV14 with TRBJ2-3, with 9 bases lining up with TRBD1. CDR3 length equals 16 residues. Germline V lookup: CDR1 SGHDN, CDR2 FVKESK. Trimming at V came to 4 bases and at J to 6 bases, leaving 11 bases not matched to a gene. CDR3: CASSLSLGTGMDTQYF. For the CDR3, the DNA is TGTGCCAGCAGCCTCTCACTTGGGACAGGGATGGATACGCAGTATTTT.

The chain couples TRBV9 to TRBJ1-4, with D maybe TRBD1 (6 bases). Trimming shortened V by 4 bases and J by 3 bases, and 16 bases separated the two germline ends. Per the germline V gene, CDR1 is SGDLS and CDR2 is YYNGEE. CDR3 length: 16 amino acids. The CDR3 loop is CASSQGGGKANEKLFF. The DNA for the CDR3 is TGTGCCAGCAGCCAGGGCGGGGGCAAAGCTAATGAAAAACTGTTTTTT.

The chain carries TRBV5-1 and TRBJ1-1, with D maybe TRBD1 (5 bases). Trimming stripped 4 bases from V and 0 bases from J, with 10 bases between. The CDR3 length is 14 residues. The V gene's germline CDR1 is SGHRS and CDR2 YFSETQ. CDR3 sequence: CASSLQDLNTEAFF. In DNA form, the CDR3 reads TGCGCCAGCAGCCTACAGGATTTGAACACTGAAGCTTTCTTT.

The chain joins TRBV29-1 to TRBJ2-1, with TRBD1 identical over 10 bases. CDR1 SQVTM and CDR2 ANQGSEA come from the germline V gene. The CDR3 covers 15 residues. J lost 4 bases, V lost 6 bases, and 9 bases had no gene match. This CDR3 reads CSVQTGGPPYNEQFF. The DNA of the CDR3 is TGCAGCGTCCAGACAGGGGGCCCCCCGTACAATGAGCAGTTCTTC.

This clone was seen only a few times. This chain uses TRBV14 with TRBJ2-1; D possibly corresponds to TRBD1 (6 bases). CDR1 and CDR2 from the germline V gene are SGHDN and FVKESK. Trimming removed 4 bases at V and 4 bases at J, with 14 bases between. The CDR3 has 15 amino acids. The CDR3 region has the DNA TGTGCCAGCAGCCCTGTTTTAGGGGGATACAATGAGCAGTTCTTC. Amino acids: CASSPVLGGYNEQFF.

The V and J genes are TRBV5-1 and TRBJ1-2; 7 bases are shared with TRBD1. V trimming: 5 bases; J trimming: 6 bases; junction bases outside the gene matches: 7. The length of the CDR3 is 13 residues. Looked up from germline, CDR1 is SGHRS and CDR2 is YFSETQ. The CDR3: CASSLTGENGYTF. CDR3 nucleotide sequence: TGCGCCAGCAGTCTTACAGGGGAGAATGGCTACACCTTC.

The chain combines TRBV28 with TRBJ2-1; 8 nucleotides align to TRBD1. Germline CDR1 MDHEN, CDR2 SYDVKM. The CDR3 length is 14 residues. Trimming at V came to 3 bases and at J to 6 bases, leaving 4 bases not matched to a gene. The CDR3 bases are TGTGCCAGCAGTTTCGATGACAGGGGCAATGAGCAGTTCTTC. This codes for CASSFDDRGNEQFF.

This chain connects TRBV7-2 to TRBJ1-5; D may be TRBD1 (6 bases). Per germline, CDR1 SGHTA and CDR2 FQGNSA. This CDR3 region has 15 residues. V was shortened by 2 bases and J by 6 bases, with 14 bases between the two germline ends. DNA for the CDR3: TGTGCCAGCAGCTTAAATAGAGGGGGGGGTCAGCCCCAGCATTTT. This encodes CASSLNRGGGQPQHF.